This T cell receptor beta chain was captured in a study of blood T cell repertoires in COVID-19. The study recruited people aged about 18 to 90 years across approximately 24 US areas. Researchers sorted participants into cohorts using their self-reported clinical history. Original methodology: Counts of nucleated cells, estimated from reference gene primer amplification, were obtained. TCRdb keeps only in-frame clones here, not all; method: immunoSEQ multiplex PCR. V and J calls and clone size follow that table, whereas D and trimming were derived from the DNA. This sample yields roughly 260,000 clones, of which 87% are seen a single time; 2.5% to 3% belongs to the top ten. The trim removed 2 bases at V and 7 bases at J, leaving 3 bases unmatched. In germline, CDR1 is MNHEY, CDR2 SMNVEV (reference sequence). The CDR3 loop spans 14 amino acids.

This sequence was found in a woman in her thirties with acute COVID-19. Input material: PBMCs or T cells enriched from blood (not recorded which). The rearrangement joins TRBV27 to TRBJ2-1; 9 nucleotides match TRBD2. This CDR3 is CASSLRAGGNEQFF. CDR3 nucleotide sequence: TGTGCCAGCAGTTTAAGAGCGGGGGGAAATGAGCAGTTCTTC.